Listed below are T cell receptor beta chains from one sample, sequenced in a study of CD8+ T cells in alopecia areata. Profiled with immunoSEQ multiplex PCR; TCRdb holds only in-frame clones, not every one. The sample includes roughly 250,000 clones, around two thirds of them seen just once. This sample comprised CD4+ T cells sorted from blood, obtained at week 0. The receptors were sampled from a human donor with alopecia areata. Both conserved end residues are part of each CDR3.

J | V | CDR3
TRBJ1-4 | TRBV29-1 | CSVEMRNEKLFF
TRBJ2-2 | TRBV9 | CASTPGQRNTGELFF
TRBJ1-5 | TRBV25-1 | CASSESGFNQPQHF
TRBJ1-1 | TRBV5-1 | CASSLDPQTNTEAFF
TRBJ2-3 | TRBV7-7 | CASSPGLGAGGDTQYF
TRBJ2-2 | TRBV29-1 | CSVEGQNTGELFF
TRBJ1-6 | TRBV5-1 | CASSLDSGGISPLHF
TRBJ2-3 | TRBV25-1 | CASSRGTDTQYF
TRBJ2-7 | TRBV29-1 | CSGLAGSHEQYF
TRBJ2-3 | TRBV5-1 | CASSPPSTDTQYF
TRBJ2-7 | TRBV11-2 | CASSLSGGEQYF
TRBJ1-2 | TRBV29-1 | CSVEGAGVYGYTF
TRBJ2-7 | TRBV7-9 | CASSQVVDSGGTYEQYF
TRBJ2-5 | TRBV20-1 | CSASGGETQYF
TRBJ1-1 | TRBV7-2 | CASRSPRLGGHTEAFF
TRBJ1-5 | TRBV9 | CASSASGGDQPQHF
TRBJ1-1 | TRBV9 | CASSPGGGPRYTEAFF
TRBJ1-2 | TRBV5-6 | CASSLMDKGSIYGYTF
TRBJ2-1 | TRBV5-1 | CASTYSDGGSYNEQFF
TRBJ2-7 | TRBV9 | CASSVGSGTGHYEQYF
TRBJ1-2 | TRBV27 | CASSYRGAEDGYTF
TRBJ2-5 | TRBV6-6 | CASIGRRRETQYF
TRBJ2-1 | TRBV7-2 | CASSFQRGRNNNEQFF
TRBJ2-7 | TRBV2 | CASTEGTAYEQYF
TRBJ1-6 | TRBV30 | CAWSEGQGAYSPLHF
TRBJ1-2 | TRBV30 | CAWSRQQGEANYGYTF
TRBJ2-1 | TRBV7-3 | CASSRDSYNEQFF
TRBJ2-3 | TRBV29-1 | CSVVASGVLPDTQYF
TRBJ2-5 | TRBV30 | CAWMRGRETQYF
TRBJ2-6 | TRBV6-1 | CASSGDFRRPGANVLTF
TRBJ1-2 | TRBV6-5 | CASSENYGYTF
TRBJ2-3 | TRBV30 | CAWSSAYPTDTQYF
TRBJ1-5 | TRBV2 | CASTGMQNQPQHF
TRBJ1-5 | TRBV2 | CASSQQGRSNQPQHF
TRBJ1-4 | TRBV5-1 | CASSLEPEKLFF
TRBJ2-3 | TRBV18 | CASSPPVAGVGGTQYF
TRBJ1-1 | TRBV5-1 | CASSLGQANTEAFF
TRBJ2-5 | TRBV30 | CAWSARGETQYF
TRBJ2-6 | TRBV29-1 | CSVGPGFNVLTF
TRBJ2-2 | TRBV10-3 | CAIRDGTGYTGELFF
TRBJ1-2 | TRBV30 | CAWNDRAYGYTF
TRBJ1-3 | TRBV6-6 | CASRPDISGNTIYF
TRBJ2-7 | TRBV29-1 | CSVRTGAYEQYF
TRBJ2-3 | TRBV29-1 | CSVEGPSGAPTDTQYF
TRBJ2-5 | TRBV5-1 | CASRQNRDRETQYF
TRBJ2-7 | TRBV5-1 | CASSKRVGDEQYF
TRBJ2-7 | TRBV6-5 | CASRGTAISYEQYF
TRBJ1-1 | TRBV9 | CASSLGVTTEAFF
TRBJ2-5 | TRBV5-6 | CASSSRRQALQETQYF
TRBJ2-5 | TRBV27 | CASSRLAQETQYF
TRBJ2-7 | TRBV7-3 | CASSLSQSYEQYF
TRBJ1-6 | TRBV30 | CAWNTGLDSPLHF
TRBJ2-1 | TRBV27 | CASRPQGSYNEQFF
TRBJ2-2 | TRBV29-1 | CSVGLSLNTGELFF
TRBJ1-1 | TRBV30 | CAFGQAFTEAFF
TRBJ1-2 | TRBV29-1 | CSGGTGRNYGYTF
TRBJ1-2 | TRBV9 | CASSGGYGYTF
TRBJ2-7 | TRBV2 | CASRETSGGSYEQYF
TRBJ2-5 | TRBV5-6 | CASSFVGRTQQETQYF